Each of the 10 T cell receptor beta chains below was sequenced from the same sample in a study of beta chain features in type 1 diabetes. General observations from the study: All four CD4+ subsets from Type 1 diabetes patients carried moderately but significantly shorter TCRB CDR3s.

Their cognate antigens are unknown. What was sequenced were expressed TCRB transcripts, since all of the isolated RNA had been reverse transcribed. The table came from immunoSEQ multiplex PCR; TCRdb's copy has only in-frame clones and leaves some out. The sample carries hundreds of thousands of clones, over 14% recorded once. The sequencing input was naive CD4+ T cells from blood. These TCRs come from a man aged 18 to 29 with type 1 diabetes.

In this sample, this clone turned up a few times. The rearrangement links TRBV2 to TRBJ2-2, with D uncertain. The V gene lost 5 bases and the J gene lost 3 bases, with 10 bases spanning the gap. The CDR3 consists of 14 residues. CDR1 is SNHLY, CDR2 FYNNEI, per germline. The CDR3 spells CASSPVSHTGELFF. CDR3 DNA: TGTGCCAGCAGTCCAGTCAGTCACACCGGGGAGCTGTTTTTT. The variable domain in full, completed from reference TRBV2 and TRBJ2-2, reads EPEVTQTPSHQVTQMGQEVILRCVPISNHLYFYWYRQILGQKVEFLVSFYNNEISEKSEIFDDQFSVERPDGSNFTLKIRSTKLEDSAMYFCASSPVSHTGELFFGEGSRLTVL.

This clone was counted only a few times. The rearrangement links TRBV11-2 to TRBJ2-2; the match to TRBD1 covers 9 bases. Germline V gene lookup returns CDR1 SGHAT and CDR2 FQNNGV. This CDR3 is 17 amino acids long. Germline trimming cut 0 bases from V and 4 bases from J; bases unmatched to any gene: 6. The CDR3 loop reads CASSLDRGTGITGELFF. CDR3 sequence (DNA): TGTGCCAGCAGCTTAGATAGGGGGACAGGGATCACCGGGGAGCTGTTTTTT.

The sample holds a few counts of this clone. The V gene is TRBV5-1, the J gene TRBJ2-2; 7 nucleotides align to TRBD1. The CDR3 extends over 15 amino acids. Germline trimming cut 4 bases from V and 6 bases from J; bases unmatched to any gene: 9. Germline V gives CDR1 SGHRS, CDR2 YFSETQ. CDR3 region: CASSLKTGAPGELFF. The CDR3 coding sequence is TGCGCCAGCAGCCTAAAAACAGGGGCCCCCGGGGAGCTGTTTTTT.

This clone was counted only a few times. V gene TRBV27 combines with J gene TRBJ2-7; unclear D gene. The germline V gene has CDR1 MNHEY and CDR2 SMNVEV (reference sequence). The V gene lost 0 bases and the J gene lost 0 bases, with 6 bases spanning the gap. The CDR3 spans 14 residues. The CDR3 spells CASSLSLSSYEQYF. The CDR3 DNA is TGTGCCAGCAGTTTATCCCTTAGCTCCTACGAGCAGTACTTC.

A few counts support this clone. V gene TRBV23-1 combines with J gene TRBJ2-1, with 10 bases fitting TRBD1. TRBV23-1 is identified as an open reading frame with a role that is uncertain. V was pared by 2 bases and J by 6 bases, with 10 bases of the junction left unmatched. CDR3 length: 17 residues. CDR3 nucleotides: TGCGCCAGCAGTCAAAGTCCGGGAGGGACAGGGGTCAATGAGCAGTTCTTC. This encodes CASSQSPGGTGVNEQFF.

The J gene is TRBJ1-1, the V gene TRBV5-1; weak D call: TRBD1 (5 bases). V gave up 7 bases and J gave up 2 bases, with 15 bases separating them. The CDR3 loop spans 14 amino acids. CDR1 and CDR2 from the germline V gene are SGHRS and YFSETQ. This chain's CDR3 is CASGGDGYNTEAFF. CDR3 DNA sequence: TGCGCCAGCGGCGGGGACGGATACAACACTGAAGCTTTCTTT.

The table lists this clone with a few counts. The chain is built from TRBV5-1 and TRBJ2-7; 7 bases fit TRBD1. V was pared by 4 bases and J by 1 base, with 5 bases of the junction left unmatched. The germline CDR1 and CDR2 sequences are SGHRS and YFSETQ. CDR3 length: 14 amino acids. This chain's CDR3 is CASSRDSPSYEQYF. CDR3 nucleotide sequence: TGCGCCAGCAGCAGGGACAGTCCATCCTACGAGCAGTACTTC.

This clone appeared a few times. The chain couples TRBV5-6 to TRBJ2-3; D is uncertain. CDR3 length equals 12 residues. The germline V gene encodes CDR1 SGHDT and CDR2 YYEEEE. V lost 4 bases and J 1 base, leaving 4 bases between the germline ends. CDR3 nucleotide sequence: TGTGCCAGCAGCCCTCGCACAGATACGCAGTATTTT. Its translation is CASSPRTDTQYF.

This chain uses TRBV5-6 with TRBJ1-2; 7 nucleotides line up with TRBD1. Trimming cost V 0 bases and J 5 bases; bases outside gene matches: 4. Germline V gene lookup returns CDR1 SGHDT and CDR2 YYEEEE. The CDR3 has 14 residues. This CDR3 is CASSLGQGGYGYTF. CDR3 coding DNA: TGTGCCAGCAGCTTGGGACAGGGTGGGTATGGCTACACCTTC.

The table lists this clone with a few counts. This chain joins TRBV11-2 and TRBJ1-6, with TRBD1 identical over 8 bases. The germline CDR1 and CDR2 sequences are SGHAT and FQNNGV. Trimming removed 1 base from V and 10 bases from J; junction bases left unmatched: 15. The CDR3 extends over 18 amino acids. In DNA, the CDR3 is TGTGCCAGCAGCTTAGGATCGGGTGTGACAGGGGTTAACTCACCCCTCCACTTT. As protein: CASSLGSGVTGVNSPLHF.